This T cell receptor beta chain was identified in a study of blood T cells in healthy people across ages. General study results and limits: Whereas aged donors had fewer naive CD4+ cells, long-lived donors had more of them and higher diversity.

The CDR3 contains 14 residues. V lost 5 bases and J lost 4, with 14 bases in between. CDR1 and CDR2 from the germline V gene are SGDLS and YYNGEE. This clonotype was counted a few times. Antigen unknown. PCR was performed a second time for about 7 to 12 cycles using a sample-barcoded 5' primer and a J-beta primer mix. TCRdb re-analysed the 5' RACE reads in MiXCR, keeping a single row per CDR3 protein. The table has approximately 1,000,000 distinct CDR3 sequences, less than 45% seen once. The source of this sequence is a young man in good health. The sequencing input was blood. The chain links TRBV9 to TRBJ2-3; no reliable D call. The CDR3 is CASRSEWGPDTQYF. The CDR3 nucleotides read TGTGCCAGCAGATCTGAATGGGGTCCAGATACGCAGTATTTT.